A selection of T cell receptor beta chains follows, all from one sample in a study of T-cell reconstitution after alpha-beta-depleted transplantation in children. Each CDR3 protein is one row after TCRdb ran MiXCR on the PCR reads. The sample lists hundreds of thousands of distinct CDR3 sequences, roughly 17% occurring once. The sequencing here drew on PBMCs from the stem cell graft donor, taken from the stem cell graft. The origin of the receptors is a human donor who donated a stem cell graft to a child with acute myeloid leukemia. CDR3s include the opening cysteine and the closing phenylalanine or tryptophan. The D gene is left open where the match is weak. Rows give clone size only sometimes, using once, few, many, or a class for an expanded clone.

TRBJ1-1 | TRBV7-2 | NA | many | CASSALHLNTEAFF | TGTGCCAGCAGCGCTTTGCATCTGAACACTGAAGCTTTCTTT
TRBJ1-4 | TRBV12-3/TRBV12-4 | NA | NA | CASSLALGNGANEKLFF | TGTGCCAGCAGTTTAGCGCTAGGGAACGGAGCTAATGAAAAACTGTTTTTT
TRBJ2-1 | TRBV5-6 | TRBD1 | few | CASSLAGGQGDEQFF | TGTGCCAGCAGCTTGGCCGGTGGACAGGGAGACGAGCAGTTCTTC
TRBJ2-2 | TRBV11-2 | NA | NA | CASQWGGELFF | TGTGCCTCACAGTGGGGCGGGGAGCTGTTTTTT
TRBJ2-3 | TRBV28 | TRBD2 | NA | CASSSQTSGGPDTQYF | TGTGCCAGCAGTTCCCAGACTAGCGGGGGGCCAGATACGCAGTATTTT
TRBJ1-1 | TRBV4-2 | NA | few | CASSQVSGANTEAFF | TGTGCCAGCAGCCAAGTCTCAGGGGCCAACACTGAAGCTTTCTTT
TRBJ1-5 | TRBV15 | NA | many | CATGGGQPQHF | TGTGCCACCGGGGGGGGTCAGCCCCAGCATTTT
TRBJ2-3 | TRBV12-3/TRBV12-4 | TRBD2 | NA | CASSSAGGPGTDTQYF | TGTGCCAGCAGTTCGGCGGGGGGGCCGGGCACAGATACGCAGTATTTT
TRBJ1-3 | TRBV12-3/TRBV12-4 | NA | many | CASSYVATGGNTIYF | TGTGCCAGCAGTTACGTGGCGACGGGTGGAAACACCATATATTTT
TRBJ1-1 | TRBV20-1 | NA | NA | CSATLGQGNTEAFF | TGCAGTGCTACCCTCGGGCAGGGCAACACTGAAGCTTTCTTT
TRBJ1-2 | TRBV15 | NA | NA | CATSRAGVNYGYTF | TGTGCCACCAGCAGAGCGGGAGTTAACTATGGCTACACCTTC
TRBJ2-3 | TRBV20-1 | NA | few | CSARAAWPGGTDTQYF | TGCAGTGCTAGAGCCGCGTGGCCGGGTGGCACAGATACGCAGTATTTT
TRBJ2-4 | TRBV29-1 | NA | many | CSVERSRTAKNIQYF | TGCAGCGTTGAAAGATCGAGGACCGCGAAAAACATTCAGTACTTC
TRBJ2-3 | TRBV10-3 | TRBD2 | many | CAISGTSGGASDTQYF | TGTGCCATCAGCGGGACTAGCGGGGGGGCCTCAGATACGCAGTATTTT
TRBJ1-2 | TRBV4-3 | NA | NA | CASSQGQCGAYGYTF | TGCGCCAGCAGCCAAGGACAGTGCGGCGCCTATGGCTACACCTTC
TRBJ1-3 | TRBV20-1 | NA | many | CSAREGRGMRGNTIYF | TGCAGTGCTAGAGAGGGCAGGGGAATGAGGGGAAACACCATATATTTT
TRBJ2-3 | TRBV9 | TRBD2 | many | CASSAGTSGGVTQYF | TGTGCCAGCAGCGCAGGGACTAGCGGGGGCGTGACGCAGTATTTT
TRBJ2-5 | TRBV11-2 | TRBD2 | few | CASSSRLAVKQETQYF | TGTGCCAGCAGCTCGCGACTAGCGGTAAAACAAGAGACCCAGTACTTC
TRBJ1-4 | TRBV6-5 | TRBD1 | NA | CASSYLGQGKNTNEKLFF | TGTGCCAGCAGTTACTTGGGACAGGGAAAAAACACTAATGAAAAACTGTTTTTT
TRBJ1-6 | TRBV7-2 | NA | NA | CASSLEPRRNNSPLHF | TGTGCCAGCAGCTTGGAGCCGAGACGCAATAATTCACCCCTCCACTTT
TRBJ1-2 | TRBV5-6 | NA | NA | CASSMTDSQGYTF | TGTGCCAGCAGCATGACGGACAGCCAGGGCTACACCTTC
TRBJ2-5 | TRBV20-1 | NA | many | CSARVAGTGETQYF | TGCAGTGCTAGAGTCGCAGGGACGGGCGAGACCCAGTACTTC
TRBJ2-5 | TRBV11-1 | TRBD1 | NA | CASSLEPGTGWDQETQYF | TGTGCCAGCAGCTTAGAGCCTGGGACAGGGTGGGACCAAGAGACCCAGTACTTC
TRBJ2-3 | TRBV12-3/TRBV12-4 | NA | few | CASKGGYSTDTQYF | TGTGCCAGCAAGGGCGGATATAGCACAGATACGCAGTATTTT
TRBJ2-1 | TRBV6-5 | NA | many | CASSYPANRANEQFF | TGTGCCAGCAGTTACCCGGCCAACCGGGCCAATGAGCAGTTCTTC
TRBJ2-1 | TRBV12-3/TRBV12-4 | NA | many | CASSWGSSNEQFF | TGTGCCAGCAGCTGGGGCAGCAGCAATGAGCAGTTCTTC
TRBJ2-5 | TRBV7-9 | NA | few | CASSEDWGETQYF | TGTGCCAGCAGCGAGGATTGGGGGGAGACCCAGTACTTC
TRBJ2-1 | TRBV6-9 | TRBD2 | few | CASSYLGLAGGSSSYNEQFF | TGTGCCAGCAGTTATTTGGGACTAGCGGGGGGTTCTAGCTCCTACAATGAGCAGTTCTTC
TRBJ2-2 | TRBV12-3/TRBV12-4 | TRBD1 | many | CASSRTGVENTGELFF | TGTGCCAGCAGCAGGACAGGGGTTGAAAACACCGGGGAGCTGTTTTTT
TRBJ2-2 | TRBV29-1 | NA | NA | CSVFNTGELFF | TGCAGCGTATTTAACACCGGGGAGCTGTTTTTT
TRBJ2-1 | TRBV11-2 | TRBD2 | few | CASSLEGRGTPYNEQFF | TGTGCCAGCAGCTTAGAAGGGCGGGGGACTCCCTACAATGAGCAGTTCTTC
TRBJ2-3 | TRBV18 | NA | NA | CASTLGQSTDTQYF | TGTGCCAGCACCCTAGGACAGAGCACAGATACGCAGTATTTT
TRBJ1-1 | TRBV7-3 | NA | few | CASSLRWNTEAFF | TGTGCCAGCAGCTTAAGGTGGAACACTGAAGCTTTCTTT
TRBJ1-2 | TRBV18 | NA | few | CASSPTGIRDYGYTF | TGTGCCAGCTCACCAACAGGGATTCGCGACTATGGCTACACCTTC
TRBJ1-3 | TRBV13 | TRBD1 | many | CASSRTGEGNTIYF | TGTGCCAGCAGCCGGACAGGGGAGGGAAACACCATATATTTT
TRBJ1-4 | TRBV7-9 | NA | NA | CASSEAIVTNEKLFF | TGTGCCAGCAGTGAAGCAATCGTCACTAATGAAAAACTGTTTTTT
TRBJ2-3 | TRBV5-1 | NA | NA | CASSPDTTDTQYF | TGCGCCAGCAGCCCCGATACGACAGATACGCAGTATTTT
TRBJ1-2 | TRBV20-1 | NA | many | CSAPPTNYGYTF | TGCAGTGCCCCCCCCACTAACTATGGCTACACCTTC
TRBJ1-2 | TRBV20-1 | NA | many | CSARRKANYGYTF | TGCAGTGCTAGAAGAAAAGCTAACTATGGCTACACCTTC
TRBJ2-3 | TRBV11-2 | TRBD1 | few | CASSLRRTGGQADTQYF | TGTGCCAGCAGCCTTCGACGGACAGGGGGCCAGGCAGATACGCAGTATTTT
TRBJ2-1 | TRBV20-1 | NA | many | CSASKQGVEQFF | TGCAGTGCCTCAAAGCAGGGTGTTGAGCAGTTCTTC
TRBJ2-5 | TRBV28 | NA | NA | CASSSWGLETQYF | TGTGCCAGCAGTAGTTGGGGGTTAGAGACCCAGTACTTC
TRBJ2-7 | TRBV6-5 | NA | many | CASSTDSSYEQYF | TGTGCCAGCAGTACTGACAGTTCCTACGAGCAGTACTTC
TRBJ2-4 | TRBV5-1 | NA | many | CASSLRLGNIQYF | TGCGCCAGCAGCTTGCGCTTGGGGAACATTCAGTACTTC
TRBJ2-1 | TRBV20-1 | TRBD2 | many | CSARDPSPSGGSYNEQFF | TGCAGTGCTAGAGATCCCTCCCCTTCGGGGGGTTCCTACAATGAGCAGTTCTTC
TRBJ2-7 | TRBV10-3 | NA | many | CAIGDSETYEQYF | TGTGCCATTGGCGACTCGGAAACTTACGAGCAGTACTTC
TRBJ2-2 | TRBV20-1 | NA | many | CSARRGWDTGELFF | TGCAGTGCTAGGCGGGGATGGGACACCGGGGAGCTGTTTTTT
TRBJ2-1 | TRBV20-1 | TRBD2 | many | CSARPGLVNEQFF | TGCAGTGCTCGCCCGGGACTAGTGAATGAGCAGTTCTTC
TRBJ2-3 | TRBV7-9 | NA | NA | CASRRRTSSTDTQYF | TGTGCCAGCAGACGGCGAACCTCTAGCACAGATACGCAGTATTTT
TRBJ1-1 | TRBV20-1 | NA | few | CSARGAPSAGWVDTEAFF | TGCAGTGCTAGAGGGGCCCCCTCAGCAGGGTGGGTGGACACTGAAGCTTTCTTT
TRBJ2-5 | TRBV7-8 | NA | NA | CASSLAYPFSQETQYF | TGTGCCAGCAGCTTAGCCTACCCATTCAGCCAAGAGACCCAGTACTTC
TRBJ2-7 | TRBV4-3 | TRBD1 | many | CASSQAQGQGVYEQYF | TGCGCCAGCAGCCAAGCCCAGGGACAGGGGGTCTACGAGCAGTACTTC
TRBJ2-2 | TRBV6-5 | NA | many | CASSYKVDGTGELFF | TGTGCCAGCAGTTACAAGGTGGATGGCACCGGGGAGCTGTTTTTT
TRBJ1-4 | TRBV20-1 | TRBD1 | many | CSASRGQTNEKLFF | TGCAGTGCTTCGAGGGGACAGACTAATGAAAAACTGTTTTTT
TRBJ1-4 | TRBV9 | NA | NA | CASSSGRINEKLFF | TGTGCCAGCAGCTCTGGACGGATTAATGAAAAACTGTTTTTT
TRBJ2-1 | TRBV5-1 | NA | NA | CASKGLALDEQFF | TGCGCCAGCAAGGGCCTGGCGCTTGATGAGCAGTTCTTC
TRBJ1-1 | TRBV28 | NA | NA | CASSLGKVAFF | TGTGCCAGCAGTTTAGGGAAGGTGGCTTTCTTT
TRBJ2-3 | TRBV9 | TRBD2 | NA | CASSGGEGTQYF | TGTGCCAGCAGCGGAGGGGAGGGTACGCAGTATTTT
TRBJ2-1 | TRBV27 | NA | many | CASSLSLVPNEQFF | TGTGCCAGCAGTTTATCCCTAGTCCCCAATGAGCAGTTCTTC
TRBJ2-5 | TRBV7-9 | NA | many | CASSLIQGGQETQYF | TGTGCCAGCAGCTTAATACAGGGGGGGCAAGAGACCCAGTACTTC